Following are 18 T cell receptor beta chains from one sample sequenced in a study of Ad26.COV2.S vaccination and SARS-CoV-2 variants. Data came from immunoSEQ multiplex PCR; TCRdb stores just in-frame clones and leaves some out. Altogether hundreds of thousands of clones are present, 90% being singletons, with the ten largest covering 10% to 15%. Regarding treatment: around 19 received Ad26.COV2.S at low or high dose, single or two shots; roughly five received placebo; per-sample allocation not given. Vaccine and placebo recipients were sampled on day 63 after the first injection. The sequencing here drew on peripheral blood, taken in a trial of Ad26.COV2.S vaccine versus placebo. All receptors derive from a person aged 18 to 59 who received the Ad26.COV2.S COVID-19 vaccine or a placebo.

This rearrangement joins TRBV6-1 to TRBJ2-1; D gene uncertain. This CDR3 contains 14 residues. Trimming removed 1 base at V and 7 bases at J, with 11 bases between. CDR1 MNHNS and CDR2 SASEGT come from the germline V gene. The CDR3 region has the DNA TGTGCCAGCAGTGAAGTGACCCGAGGAAATGAGCAGTTCTTC. Its translation: CASSEVTRGNEQFF.

CDR3 sequence: CASRPTEVWETQYF. CDR3 nucleotides: TGTGCCAGCAGACCGACCGAGGTGTGGGAGACCCAGTACTTC. The chain combines TRBV6-5 with TRBJ2-5; D remains unclear. Trimming cost V 6 bases and J 5 bases, with 16 bases left between them. Germline lookup yields CDR1 MNHEY and CDR2 SVGAGI. The CDR3 contains 14 residues.

This clone was counted between two and nine times. The chain carries TRBV28 and TRBJ1-5; D not resolved. V was cut by 11 bases and J by 2 bases, with 10 bases left in between. The CDR3 spans 12 residues. CDR1 is MDHEN, CDR2 SYDVKM, per germline. The CDR3 protein is CASNGGNQPQHF. CDR3 nucleotides: TGTGCCTCAAACGGGGGCAATCAGCCCCAGCATTTT.

V gene TRBV5-1 combines with J gene TRBJ2-3; 7 nucleotides line up with TRBD1. The CDR3 consists of 16 residues. The V and J ends lost 0 bases and 2 bases, in that order; junction bases with no gene match: 6. Germline loops: CDR1 SGHRS, CDR2 YFSETQ. As DNA, the CDR3 is TGCGCCAGCAGCTTGGAGGGACAGCGCCTCACAGATACGCAGTATTTT. Translation gives CASSLEGQRLTDTQYF.

In its sample, this clone was seen a few times. The J gene is TRBJ1-5, the V gene TRBV7-9, with no clear D. Germline loops: CDR1 SEHNR, CDR2 FQNEAQ (reference sequence). This CDR3 has 12 residues. The V end lost 4 bases, the J end lost 5 bases, and 6 bases lay between the germline ends. This CDR3 is CASSSVDQPQHF. CDR3 in DNA: TGTGCCAGCAGCTCTGTTGATCAGCCCCAGCATTTT.

The rearrangement joins TRBV5-4 to TRBJ2-7, with 10 bases fitting TRBD2. The CDR3 consists of 17 residues. V gave up 4 bases and J gave up 1 base; unmatched junction bases: 11. Germline CDR1 is SGHNT and CDR2 is YYREEE (reference sequence). The CDR3 protein is CASSPASGRGGSYEQYF. The CDR3 region has the DNA TGTGCCAGCAGCCCCGCTAGCGGGAGAGGAGGATCCTACGAGCAGTACTTC.

V usage is TRBV30 and J usage is TRBJ1-1, with D possibly TRBD1 on 6 matching bases. V was trimmed by 5 bases and J by 5 bases, leaving 12 bases between them. CDR3 length equals 12 residues. Germline V gene data show CDR1 as GTSNPN and CDR2 as SVGIG (reference sequence). The CDR3 DNA is TGTGCCTGGGAAAGGGGGAGTACTGAAGCTTTCTTT. This codes for CAWERGSTEAFF.

This clone was picked up one time. V usage is TRBV6-6 and J usage is TRBJ2-1; 10 positions agree with TRBD1. With 4 bases clipped from V and 7 bases from J, the junction kept 7 bases outside the gene matches. CDR3 length: 15 residues. CDR1 is MNHNY and CDR2 is SVGAGI in the germline V gene (reference sequence). Here the CDR3 reads CASSLSGQGKNEQFF. For the CDR3, the DNA is TGTGCCAGCAGTTTATCGGGACAGGGGAAGAATGAGCAGTTCTTC.

V is TRBV7-2 and J is TRBJ2-7, with D unresolved. Germline values: CDR1 SGHTA, CDR2 FQGNSA. V lost 1 base, J lost 6 bases, and 10 bases lay in between. The CDR3 is made up of 13 amino acids. The CDR3 protein is CASSLGPRFEQYF. The CDR3 DNA reads TGTGCCAGCAGCTTAGGCCCCAGGTTCGAGCAGTACTTC.

This clone has only one observation. The gene calls are TRBV4-1 and TRBJ2-1; TRBD2 agrees at 12 bases. Germline CDR1 MGHRA, CDR2 YSYEKL. CDR3 length: 18 residues. V gave up 0 bases and J gave up 7 bases; unmatched junction bases: 10. The CDR3 protein is CASSQDALLAGGGNEQFF. CDR3 bases: TGCGCCAGCAGCCAAGATGCCCTCCTAGCGGGAGGGGGTAATGAGCAGTTCTTC.

This chain uses TRBV6-5 with TRBJ1-2; D gene ambiguous. Germline V gives CDR1 MNHEY, CDR2 SVGAGI. This CDR3 spans 12 amino acids. Trimming shortened V by 4 bases and J by 4 bases, and 7 bases separated the two germline ends. The CDR3 sequence is CASSWSGYGYTF. The CDR3 DNA follows: TGTGCCAGCAGTTGGTCCGGCTATGGCTACACCTTC.

The rearrangement joins TRBV6-5 to TRBJ2-2; D gene uncertain. CDR1 is MNHEY and CDR2 is SVGAGI in the germline V gene. The CDR3 contains 11 residues. V was cut by 7 bases and J by 8 bases, with 8 bases left in between. CDR3 in DNA: TGTGCCAGCATCCCCAGGGGGGAGCTGTTTTTT. Amino acid sequence: CASIPRGELFF.

The chain uses TRBV19 and TRBJ2-1; D may be TRBD2 (6 bases). This CDR3 is built from 15 residues. The germline gives CDR1 LNHDA, CDR2 SQIVND (reference sequence). Trimming removed 2 bases from V and 2 bases from J, with 10 bases in between. For the CDR3, the DNA is TGTGCCAGTAGTATACCGGGGGAGACCTACAATGAGCAGTTCTTC. Encoded protein: CASSIPGETYNEQFF.

J is TRBJ2-3 and V is TRBV6-5; 7 bases are a match to TRBD1. J gave up 1 base and V 5 bases, and 3 bases lay outside the gene matches. CDR1 MNHEY and CDR2 SVGAGI come from the germline V gene. The CDR3 length is 14 residues. The CDR3 loop is CASSLGQGTDTQYF. In nucleotides, the CDR3 is TGTGCCAGCAGTCTCGGACAGGGCACAGATACGCAGTATTTT.

The chain couples TRBV5-8 to TRBJ2-1; 7 nucleotides line up with TRBD2. The CDR3 has 15 amino acids. V was pared by 4 bases and J by 6 bases, with 10 bases of the junction left unmatched. Germline V gene sequence: CDR1 SGHTS, CDR2 YDEGEE. The CDR3 nucleotides read TGTGCCAGCAGCACGGGACTAAATTGGGGCAATGAGCAGTTCTTC. Translating gives CASSTGLNWGNEQFF.

The CDR3 region has the DNA TGCGCCAGCAGCTTAGAACTAGCGGGAGTTGGGACCGGGGAGCTGTTTTTT. Residues: CASSLELAGVGTGELFF. The V gene is TRBV5-1, the J gene TRBJ2-2; 11 nucleotides agree with TRBD2. Germline V gives CDR1 SGHRS, CDR2 YFSETQ. This CDR3 region has 17 residues. J gave up 5 bases and V 2 bases, and 8 bases lay outside the gene matches.

The J gene is TRBJ2-7, the V gene TRBV25-1; D is possibly TRBD1 (5 bases). This CDR3 is built from 14 residues. Trimming removed 3 bases at V and 6 bases at J, with 15 bases between. Germline lookup yields CDR1 MGHDK and CDR2 SYGVNS. CDR3 coding DNA: TGTGCCAGCAGTGACTCAAGGGGTTGGGTCGAGCAGTACTTC. It is translated as CASSDSRGWVEQYF.

This clone was detected once. This chain connects TRBV7-9 to TRBJ2-2, with no clear D. V lost 0 bases, J lost 2 bases, and 10 bases lay in between. The CDR3 covers 16 residues. Germline V gene data show CDR1 as SEHNR and CDR2 as FQNEAQ (reference sequence). The CDR3 region has the DNA TGTGCCAGCAGCTTAGCGCCCGGTTTCAACACCGGGGAGCTGTTTTTT. The encoded protein is CASSLAPGFNTGELFF.